A selection of T cell receptor beta chains follows, all from one sample in a study of blood T cell repertoires in COVID-19. Using immunoSEQ multiplex PCR, the repertoire was profiled, and TCRdb retains in-frame clones only, with some absent. The data show roughly 64,000 clones, with over 75% seen just once and 3% to 3.5% held by the top ten. Sequenced: peripheral blood. The receptors derive from a man in his fifties with active COVID-19. The CDR3 runs from the conserved cysteine through the conserved F or W. Each record gives: D gene, clone size, J gene, V gene, CDR3 DNA, CDR3 protein. D genes are given only for firm matches. Size tells how often a clone was seen (once, few, many) or the class of an expanded clone, and some rows leave it out.

-,once,TRBJ2-5,TRBV4-2,TGTGCCAGCAGCCGCCTGACGGCGGGCGGGTACCAAGAGACCCAGTACTTC,CASSRLTAGGYQETQYF
TRBD2,-,TRBJ2-7,TRBV4-3,TGCGCCAGCAGCCAAGAACTAGCGGGCCCAATTTACGAGCAGTACTTC,CASSQELAGPIYEQYF
-,-,TRBJ2-4,TRBV4-3,TGCGCCAGCAGCCAACAACTGGGAGGTGGCAAAAACATTCAGTACTTC,CASSQQLGGGKNIQYF
TRBD1,-,TRBJ2-7,TRBV3-1/TRBV3-2,TGTGCCAGCAGACCCCAGGGGGTAACCTACGAGCAGTACTTC,CASRPQGVTYEQYF
TRBD1,-,TRBJ2-2,TRBV11-3,TGTGCCAGCAGACCGGGACAGGGGGCCGGGGAGCTGTTTTTT,CASRPGQGAGELFF
-,-,TRBJ2-4,TRBV12-3/TRBV12-4,TGTGCCAGCAGCCCTACTCCGAACATTCAGTACTTC,CASSPTPNIQYF
-,once,TRBJ2-3,TRBV14,TGTGCCAGCAGCCAGGTCTACCGCACAGATACGCAGTATTTT,CASSQVYRTDTQYF
TRBD1,-,TRBJ1-1,TRBV27,TGTGCCAGCAGTGAGGACAGGGGGTGGACTGAAGCTTTCTTT,CASSEDRGWTEAFF
-,-,TRBJ1-5,TRBV28,TGTGCCAGCAGTCCTCCCGGCGGGGGGATTCAGCCCCAGCATTTT,CASSPPGGGIQPQHF
-,once,TRBJ1-2,TRBV9,TGTGCCAGCAGCCTCCCCTACCACTCTAACTATGGCTACACCTTC,CASSLPYHSNYGYTF
TRBD2,-,TRBJ2-1,TRBV5-1,TGCGCCAGCAGCGCACTAGCGGGAGGACGTTACAATGAGCAGTTCTTC,CASSALAGGRYNEQFF
-,-,TRBJ2-1,TRBV5-1,TGCGCCAGCAGCTTGGGGACTATTAATGAGCAGTTCTTC,CASSLGTINEQFF
-,-,TRBJ2-1,TRBV12-3/TRBV12-4,TGTGCCAGCAGTTTAGCGGAGGTTGATGAGCAGTTCTTC,CASSLAEVDEQFF
-,-,TRBJ1-1,TRBV27,TGTGCCAGCAGTTTAATGGGAGGGACTGAAGCTTTCTTT,CASSLMGGTEAFF
TRBD1,-,TRBJ1-4,TRBV5-1,TGCGCCAGCAGCTCACAGGGGTTCACTAATGAAAAACTGTTTTTT,CASSSQGFTNEKLFF
-,-,TRBJ2-2,TRBV4-3,TGCGCCAGCAGCCAAGACCCAAGCGGACTGAACACCGGGGAGCTGTTTTTT,CASSQDPSGLNTGELFF
TRBD2,-,TRBJ2-7,TRBV29-1,TGCAGCGTTAGACTAGCCGGTGGCGAGCAGTACTTC,CSVRLAGGEQYF
-,once,TRBJ2-3,TRBV20-1,TGCAGTGCTAGTCATCCCACTAGGTCGAGGGCAGATACGCAGTATTTT,CSASHPTRSRADTQYF
-,-,TRBJ2-7,TRBV24-1,TGTGCCACCAGACAGGGCTTTAGTATTTACGAGCAGTACTTC,CATRQGFSIYEQYF
-,-,TRBJ2-5,TRBV3-1/TRBV3-2,TGTGCCAGCAGCCAAGATTTGCGGGATGGAGAGACCCAGTACTTC,CASSQDLRDGETQYF
-,-,TRBJ1-4,TRBV23-1,TGCGCCAGCAGTCAACCGCGCTGCGGAGAACCTGAGGACTTTTCTAATGAAAAACTGTTTTTT,CASSQPRCGEPEDFSNEKLFF
-,-,TRBJ1-5,TRBV28,TGTGCCAGCTACGGGCAGGGGAATCAGCCCCAGCATTTT,CASYGQGNQPQHF
-,few,TRBJ1-3,TRBV3-1/TRBV3-2,TGTGCCAGCAGCCTGGTGGTTAGCACCATATATTTT,CASSLVVSTIYF
-,-,TRBJ1-4,TRBV7-2,TGTGCCAGCAGCTCCAGGGCTGCAACTAATGAAAAACTGTTTTTT,CASSSRAATNEKLFF
-,-,TRBJ1-6,TRBV7-8,TGTGCCAGCAGCTTAAACGTGAGGAGCTCCTATAATTCACCCCTCCACTTT,CASSLNVRSSYNSPLHF
TRBD2,-,TRBJ2-1,TRBV5-4,TGTGCCAGCAGCGAAGTAGCGGGAGGGCCCTACAATGAGCAGTTCTTC,CASSEVAGGPYNEQFF
TRBD2,-,TRBJ2-7,TRBV15,TGTGCCACCAGCATCGGACTAGCGGGAGACGAGCAGTACTTC,CATSIGLAGDEQYF
-,-,TRBJ1-5,TRBV3-1/TRBV3-2,TGTGCCAGCAGCCAGCACCCCCAGGGTGATCAGCCCCAGCATTTT,CASSQHPQGDQPQHF
TRBD2,-,TRBJ2-1,TRBV7-3,TGTGCCAGCAGCCATTTAGCGGGAGAATACAATGAGCAGTTCTTC,CASSHLAGEYNEQFF
-,-,TRBJ1-5,TRBV5-1,TGCGCCAGCAGCGGAGAAAGGGGTCAGCCCCAGCATTTT,CASSGERGQPQHF
TRBD2,-,TRBJ2-3,TRBV6-5,TGTGCCAGCAGTTATGGGACTAGCGGGGAACGAACGCAGTATTTT,CASSYGTSGERTQYF
TRBD1,-,TRBJ2-1,TRBV7-2,TGTGCCAGCACCCCACAGGGGGAGAGGCTGTTCTTC,CASTPQGERLFF
TRBD1,-,TRBJ2-4,TRBV28,TGTGCCAGCAGTTCCCCCCGGGGACAGGGGGCCAAAAACATTCAGTACTTC,CASSSPRGQGAKNIQYF
TRBD2,-,TRBJ2-1,TRBV15,TGTGCCACCAGCAGATCAGGGATTAGCGGGGGGGCGTACAATGAGCAGTTCTTC,CATSRSGISGGAYNEQFF
-,-,TRBJ2-3,TRBV6-5,TGTGCCAGCAGTTACTCTGCGACAGCGCGCACAGATACGCAGTATTTT,CASSYSATARTDTQYF
-,-,TRBJ1-2,TRBV27,TGTGCCAGCAGCTCGACAGGAGTCGCCTATGGCTACACCTTC,CASSSTGVAYGYTF
-,few,TRBJ2-3,TRBV27,TGTGCCAGCAGTTTAGGGGAAGCGGCAGATACGCAGTATTTT,CASSLGEAADTQYF
-,-,TRBJ2-2,TRBV5-4,TGTGCCAGCAGCTTGGAGCTTAGTCGGTCCGGGGAGCTGTTTTTT,CASSLELSRSGELFF
TRBD1,-,TRBJ2-7,TRBV19,TGTGCCACCTCGAGGATGGGACAGGGCGGTTACGAGCAGTACTTC,CATSRMGQGGYEQYF
TRBD2,-,TRBJ2-1,TRBV10-1,TGCGCCACCTCGACTAGCCGCAATGAGCAGTTCTTC,CATSTSRNEQFF
-,few,TRBJ2-1,TRBV5-5,TGTGCCAGCAGCTTCTGGGACACGATCAACAATGAGCAGTTCTTC,CASSFWDTINNEQFF
-,-,TRBJ2-7,TRBV6-1,TGTGCCAGCAGTGAAATGCGCTACGAGCAGTACTTC,CASSEMRYEQYF
TRBD1,-,TRBJ2-7,TRBV6-5,TGTGCCAGCAGTTACTCTGAACAGGGGAATATGTACGAGCAGTACTTC,CASSYSEQGNMYEQYF
-,-,TRBJ2-7,TRBV5-1,TGCGCCAGCAGCTTCTCTCAGGGGGGATCGGGGGAGCAGTACTTC,CASSFSQGGSGEQYF
TRBD2,-,TRBJ2-7,TRBV9,TGTGCCAGCAGCGGGATAGCGGGAGAGGGGGCCTACGAGCAGTACTTC,CASSGIAGEGAYEQYF
TRBD2,-,TRBJ2-7,TRBV9,TGTGCCAGCAGCCCCCTGGGCGGGGGGGCCGACGAGCAGTACTTC,CASSPLGGGADEQYF